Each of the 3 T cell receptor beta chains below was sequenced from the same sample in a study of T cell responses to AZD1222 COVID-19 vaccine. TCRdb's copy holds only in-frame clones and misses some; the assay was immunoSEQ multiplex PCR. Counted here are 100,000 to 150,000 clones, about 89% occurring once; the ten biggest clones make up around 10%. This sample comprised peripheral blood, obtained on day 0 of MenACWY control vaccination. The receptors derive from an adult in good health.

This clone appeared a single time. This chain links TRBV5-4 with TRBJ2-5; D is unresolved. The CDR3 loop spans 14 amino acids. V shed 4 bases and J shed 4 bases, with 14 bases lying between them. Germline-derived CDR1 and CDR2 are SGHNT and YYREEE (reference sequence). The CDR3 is CASSQGPPRETQYF. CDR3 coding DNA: TGTGCCAGCAGCCAAGGGCCTCCCCGAGAGACCCAGTACTTC.

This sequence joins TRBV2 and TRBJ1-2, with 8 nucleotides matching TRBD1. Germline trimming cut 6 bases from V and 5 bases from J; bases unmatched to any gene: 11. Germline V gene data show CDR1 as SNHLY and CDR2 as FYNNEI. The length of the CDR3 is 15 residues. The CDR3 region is CASSRTGTGPYGYTF. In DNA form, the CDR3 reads TGTGCCAGCAGCCGGACTGGGACAGGACCATATGGCTACACCTTC. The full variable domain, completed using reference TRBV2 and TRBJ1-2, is EPEVTQTPSHQVTQMGQEVILRCVPISNHLYFYWYRQILGQKVEFLVSFYNNEISEKSEIFDDQFSVERPDGSNFTLKIRSTKLEDSAMYFCASSRTGTGPYGYTFGSGTRLTVV.

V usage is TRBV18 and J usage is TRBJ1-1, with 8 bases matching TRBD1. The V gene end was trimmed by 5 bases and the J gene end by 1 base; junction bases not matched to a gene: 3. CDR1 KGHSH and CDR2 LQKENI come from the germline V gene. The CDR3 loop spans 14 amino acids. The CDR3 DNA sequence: TGTGCCAGCTCAACCGGACAGGGGAACACTGAAGCTTTCTTT. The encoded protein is CASSTGQGNTEAFF.